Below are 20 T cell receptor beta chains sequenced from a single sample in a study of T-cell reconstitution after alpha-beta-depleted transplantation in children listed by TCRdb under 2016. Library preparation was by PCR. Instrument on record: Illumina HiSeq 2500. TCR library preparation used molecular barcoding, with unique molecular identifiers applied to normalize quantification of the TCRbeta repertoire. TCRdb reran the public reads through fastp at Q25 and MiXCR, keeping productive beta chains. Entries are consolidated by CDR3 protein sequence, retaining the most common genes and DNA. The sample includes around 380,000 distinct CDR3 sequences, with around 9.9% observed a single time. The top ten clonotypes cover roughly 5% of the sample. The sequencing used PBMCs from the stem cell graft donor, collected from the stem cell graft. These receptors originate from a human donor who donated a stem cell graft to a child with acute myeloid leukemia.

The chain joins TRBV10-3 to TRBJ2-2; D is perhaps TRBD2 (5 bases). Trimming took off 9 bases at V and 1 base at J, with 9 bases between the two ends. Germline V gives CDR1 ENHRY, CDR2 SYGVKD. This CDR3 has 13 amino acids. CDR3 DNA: TGTGCCATAGGAGGCTTGAACACCGGGGAGCTGTTTTTT. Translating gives CAIGGLNTGELFF.

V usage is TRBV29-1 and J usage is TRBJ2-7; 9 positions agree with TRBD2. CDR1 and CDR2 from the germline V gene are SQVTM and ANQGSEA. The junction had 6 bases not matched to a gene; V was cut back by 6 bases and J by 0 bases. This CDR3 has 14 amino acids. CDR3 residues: CSVVPSGTSYEQYF. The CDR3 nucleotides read TGCAGCGTCGTCCCTAGCGGGACCTCCTACGAGCAGTACTTC.

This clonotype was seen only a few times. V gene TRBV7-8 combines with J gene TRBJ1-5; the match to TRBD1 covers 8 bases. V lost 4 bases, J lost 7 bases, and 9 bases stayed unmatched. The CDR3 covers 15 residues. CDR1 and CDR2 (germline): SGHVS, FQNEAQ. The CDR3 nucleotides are TGTGCCAGCAGCTCCGGGACAGGTCTGGGACAGCCCCAGCATTTT. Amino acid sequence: CASSSGTGLGQPQHF.

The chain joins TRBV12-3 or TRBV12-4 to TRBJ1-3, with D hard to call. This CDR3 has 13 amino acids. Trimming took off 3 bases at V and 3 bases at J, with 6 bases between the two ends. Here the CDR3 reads CASSFGFGNTIYF. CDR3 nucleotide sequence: TGTGCCAGCAGTTTTGGATTTGGAAACACCATATATTTT.

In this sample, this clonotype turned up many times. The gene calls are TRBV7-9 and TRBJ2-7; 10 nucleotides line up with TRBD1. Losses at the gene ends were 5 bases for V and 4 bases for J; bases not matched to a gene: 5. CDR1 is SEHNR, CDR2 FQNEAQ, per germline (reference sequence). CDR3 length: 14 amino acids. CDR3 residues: CASSVDRGTYEQYF. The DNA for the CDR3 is TGTGCCAGCAGCGTGGACAGGGGGACGTACGAGCAGTACTTC.

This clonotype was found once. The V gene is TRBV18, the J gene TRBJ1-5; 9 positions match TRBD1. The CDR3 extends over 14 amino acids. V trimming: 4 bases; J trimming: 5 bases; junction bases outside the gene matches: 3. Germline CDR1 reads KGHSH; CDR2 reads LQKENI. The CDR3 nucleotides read TGTGCCAGCTCACGAGACAGGGGGGATCAGCCCCAGCATTTT. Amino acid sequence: CASSRDRGDQPQHF.

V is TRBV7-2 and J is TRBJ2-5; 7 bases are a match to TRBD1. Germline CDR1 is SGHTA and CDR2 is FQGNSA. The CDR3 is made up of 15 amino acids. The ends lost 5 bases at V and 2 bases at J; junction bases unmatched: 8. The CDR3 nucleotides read TGTGCCAGCAGCCACGGACAGGATATGCAAGAGACCCAGTACTTC. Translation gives CASSHGQDMQETQYF.

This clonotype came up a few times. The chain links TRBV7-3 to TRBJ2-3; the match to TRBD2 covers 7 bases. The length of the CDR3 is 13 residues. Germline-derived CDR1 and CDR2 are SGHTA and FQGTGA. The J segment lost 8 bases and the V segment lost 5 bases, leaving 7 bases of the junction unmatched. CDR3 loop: CASSPTLASTQYF. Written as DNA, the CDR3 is TGTGCCAGCAGCCCCACACTAGCGAGTACGCAGTATTTT.

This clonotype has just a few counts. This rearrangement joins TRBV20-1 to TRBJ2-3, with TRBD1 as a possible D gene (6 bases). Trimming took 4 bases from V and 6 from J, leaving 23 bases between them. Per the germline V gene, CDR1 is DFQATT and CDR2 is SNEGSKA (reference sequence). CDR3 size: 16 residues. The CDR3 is CSAITWGQQGSDTQYF. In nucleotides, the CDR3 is TGCAGTGCTATCACCTGGGGGCAGCAGGGTAGTGATACGCAGTATTTT.

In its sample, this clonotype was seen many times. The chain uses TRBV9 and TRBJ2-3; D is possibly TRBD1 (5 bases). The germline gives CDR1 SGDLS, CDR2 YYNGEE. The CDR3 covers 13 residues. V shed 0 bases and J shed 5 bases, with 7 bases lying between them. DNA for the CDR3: TGTGCCAGCAGCGTAGCTCAGGGAGATACGCAGTATTTT. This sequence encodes CASSVAQGDTQYF.

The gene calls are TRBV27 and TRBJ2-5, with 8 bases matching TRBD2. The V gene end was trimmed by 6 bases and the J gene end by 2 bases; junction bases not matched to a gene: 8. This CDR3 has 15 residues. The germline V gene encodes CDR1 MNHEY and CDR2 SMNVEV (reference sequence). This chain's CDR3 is CASRLAGHQQETQYF. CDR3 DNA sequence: TGTGCCAGCAGGCTAGCGGGCCATCAGCAAGAGACCCAGTACTTC.

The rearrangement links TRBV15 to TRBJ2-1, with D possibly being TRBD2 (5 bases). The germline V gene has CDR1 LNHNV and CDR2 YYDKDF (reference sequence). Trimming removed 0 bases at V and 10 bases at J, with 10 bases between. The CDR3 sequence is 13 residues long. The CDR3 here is CATSRDVPGEQFF. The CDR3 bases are TGTGCCACCAGCAGAGATGTCCCGGGAGAGCAGTTCTTC.

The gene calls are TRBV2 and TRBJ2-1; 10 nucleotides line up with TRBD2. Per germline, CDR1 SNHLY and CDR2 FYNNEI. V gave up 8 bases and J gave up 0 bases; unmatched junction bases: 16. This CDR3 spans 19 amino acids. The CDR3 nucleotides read TGTGCCAGCTCCTTCGGGACTAGCGCGACTAGGAACTCCTACAATGAGCAGTTCTTC. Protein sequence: CASSFGTSATRNSYNEQFF. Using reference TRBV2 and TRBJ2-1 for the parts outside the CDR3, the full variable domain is EPEVTQTPSHQVTQMGQEVILRCVPISNHLYFYWYRQILGQKVEFLVSFYNNEISEKSEIFDDQFSVERPDGSNFTLKIRSTKLEDSAMYFCASSFGTSATRNSYNEQFFGPGTRLTVL.

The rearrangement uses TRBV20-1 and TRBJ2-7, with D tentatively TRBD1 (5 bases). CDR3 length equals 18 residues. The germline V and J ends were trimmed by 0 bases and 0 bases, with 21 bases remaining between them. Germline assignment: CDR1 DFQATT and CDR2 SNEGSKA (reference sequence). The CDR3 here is CSARDAGPKRGSSYEQYF. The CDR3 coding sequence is TGCAGTGCTAGAGACGCCGGGCCTAAAAGGGGCAGCTCCTACGAGCAGTACTTC.

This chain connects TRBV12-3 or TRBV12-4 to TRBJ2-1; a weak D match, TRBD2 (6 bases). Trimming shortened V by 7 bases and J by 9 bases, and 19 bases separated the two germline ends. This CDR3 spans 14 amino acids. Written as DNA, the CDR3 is TGTGCCAGCACCCTATCTGTGGAGGGCGCTGAGCAGTTCTTC. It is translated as CASTLSVEGAEQFF.

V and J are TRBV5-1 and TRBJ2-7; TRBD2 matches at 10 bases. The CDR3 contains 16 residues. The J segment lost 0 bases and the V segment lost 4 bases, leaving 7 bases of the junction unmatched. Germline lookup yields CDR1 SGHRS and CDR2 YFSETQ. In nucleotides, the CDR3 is TGCGCCAGCAGCCCAACCTCTAGCGGGAGCTCCTACGAGCAGTACTTC. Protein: CASSPTSSGSSYEQYF.

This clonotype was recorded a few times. The CDR3 loop reads CSVWDRGSTEAFF. The CDR3 DNA reads as TGCAGCGTGTGGGACAGGGGAAGCACTGAAGCTTTCTTT. The gene calls are TRBV29-1 and TRBJ1-1, with TRBD1 matching over 10 bases. Germline CDR1 and CDR2: SQVTM and ANQGSEA. V was pared by 6 bases and J by 4 bases, with 5 bases of the junction left unmatched. The CDR3 covers 13 residues.

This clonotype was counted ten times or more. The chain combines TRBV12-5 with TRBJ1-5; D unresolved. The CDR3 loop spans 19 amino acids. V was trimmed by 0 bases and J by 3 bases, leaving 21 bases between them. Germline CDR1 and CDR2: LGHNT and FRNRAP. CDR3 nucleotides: TGTGCTAGTGGTTTGGTATTCCCTTATGCTGGGCAGATCAATCAGCCCCAGCATTTT. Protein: CASGLVFPYAGQINQPQHF.

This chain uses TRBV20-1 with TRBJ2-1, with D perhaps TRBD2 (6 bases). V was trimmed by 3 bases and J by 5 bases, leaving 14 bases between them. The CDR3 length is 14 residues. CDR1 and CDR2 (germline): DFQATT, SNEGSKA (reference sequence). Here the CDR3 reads CSASYLALNNEQFF. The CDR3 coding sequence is TGCAGTGCTAGTTACCTAGCGTTGAACAATGAGCAGTTCTTC.

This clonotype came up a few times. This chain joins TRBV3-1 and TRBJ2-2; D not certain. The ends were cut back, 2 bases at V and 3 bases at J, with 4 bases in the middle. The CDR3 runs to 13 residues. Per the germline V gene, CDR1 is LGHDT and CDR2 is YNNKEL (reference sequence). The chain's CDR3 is CASSQTDTGELFF. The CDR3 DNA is TGTGCCAGCAGCCAAACAGACACCGGGGAGCTGTTTTTT.